This entry lists 5 T cell receptor beta chains sequenced from one sample in a study of monozygotic twins with inflammatory bowel disease. Following a re-call of the 5' RACE reads, TCRdb has one entry per CDR3 protein and lacks DNA. This sample lists approximately 340,000 distinct CDR3 sequences; its ten largest clones have under 2.5%. What was sequenced was blood. The receptors were sampled from a human donor with ulcerative colitis or Crohn's disease, or a healthy co-twin of an affected twin (not recorded which).

This chain links TRBV3-1 with TRBJ2-1; TCRdb indicates TRBD2, and absent DNA this call remains unverified. This CDR3 is 15 amino acids long. The germline V gene has CDR1 LGHDT and CDR2 YNNKEL (reference sequence). This CDR3 reads CASSHEAGVNNEQFF.

This rearrangement joins TRBV12-3 or TRBV12-4 to TRBJ2-1; TCRdb picks TRBD1, but there is no DNA to check that call. The CDR3 spans 12 residues. The CDR3 sequence is CASRQQGSGQFF.

The V and J genes are TRBV5-1 and TRBJ1-3; absent DNA, TCRdb's TRBD1 call cannot be checked. This CDR3 is 16 amino acids long. Germline assignment: CDR1 SGHRS and CDR2 YFSETQ. CDR3 residues: CASSFGTGGSGNTIYF.

This rearrangement joins TRBV12-3 or TRBV12-4 to TRBJ2-5. The length of the CDR3 is 12 residues. CDR3 region: CASSLIRETQYF.

This chain connects TRBV5-4 to TRBJ2-3. The CDR3 is 15 residues long. Germline V gene lookup returns CDR1 SGHNT and CDR2 YYREEE (reference sequence). This CDR3 reads CASSLALEFGDTQYF.